This T cell receptor beta chain is from a study of vaccination and CD4 T cells after COVID-19. Study-wide results and limits: Among reactive clones from convalescent patients, a median approximately 86% appeared only post-vaccination.

Treatment specified: roughly nine-day PBMC culture with coronavirus spike peptide pools or control peptides (ViraFEST assay). Prior SARS-CoV-2 infection was absent in healthy vaccine recipients, which was shown by nucleocapsid antibodies that were negative before and after vaccination. Each well held under 2.5 million PBMCs in IL-2 (roughly 10 IU/ml) medium with approximately 9.1 ug/ml peptide pools. The CDR3 contains 14 residues. V was pared by 8 bases and J by 4 bases, with 15 bases between. This clonotype was counted a single time. No antigen is known for it. Cultured CD4+ T cell DNA was sequenced using the Oncomine TCR Beta short-read assay. DNA came from CD4+ T cells after culture. TCRdb re-analysed the PCR reads in MiXCR, keeping a single row per CDR3 protein. The sample yields 10,000 to 15,000 distinct CDR3 sequences, 74% seen once.

The origin of this receptor is a human donor who received a COVID-19 vaccine. Sample: CD4+ T cells from blood, cultured in vitro, taken after SARS-CoV-2 vaccination. The chain couples TRBV12-3 or TRBV12-4 to TRBJ1-5, with a weak D call TRBD1 (6 bases). DNA for the CDR3: TGTGCCAGCGGAGATAATGGACAGAATCAGCCCCAGCATTTT. Translated: CASGDNGQNQPQHF.